What follows are 14 T cell receptor beta chains derived from one specimen sequenced in a study of CD8 T cells in ankylosing spondylitis listed by TCRdb under 2017. The paper's findings and limits, for the study overall: Blood from ankylosing spondylitis patients appeared to be characterized by a TCR beta motif made up of under ten highly homologous amino acid variants.

The method was 5' RACE. Sequencing instrument: Illumina HiSeq 2500. The public reads were reprocessed in TCRdb via fastp at Q25 and MiXCR, keeping in-frame beta chains. Every distinct CDR3 protein forms one entry, paired with its most common genes and DNA. This sample lists hundreds of thousands of distinct CDR3 sequences; approximately 12% were detected once. The top ten clones comprise 0.45% to 0.6% of the sample. What these receptors recognize is not known. The sample taken for sequencing was blood, either unsorted or a sorted T cell fraction (not recorded which). These receptors came from a male donor with ankylosing spondylitis.

The chain joins TRBV5-1 to TRBJ2-2; 8 bases fit TRBD2. Germline values: CDR1 SGHRS, CDR2 YFSETQ. This CDR3 contains 16 residues. Trimming cost V 0 bases and J 1 base; bases outside gene matches: 2. CDR3 in DNA: TGCGCCAGCAGCTTGGAAGCGGGGGTGAACACCGGGGAGCTGTTTTTT. It is translated as CASSLEAGVNTGELFF.

This clonotype was seen a handful of times. V gene TRBV20-1 combines with J gene TRBJ2-5, with 7 bases identical to TRBD2. The germline V gene encodes CDR1 DFQATT and CDR2 SNEGSKA (reference sequence). The CDR3 consists of 18 residues. Trimming cost V 3 bases and J 2 bases; bases outside gene matches: 18. CDR3 sequence reads: CSASARGTTTFAQETQYF. CDR3 sequence (DNA): TGCAGTGCTAGCGCGCGGGGGACGACTACCTTCGCTCAAGAGACCCAGTACTTC.

The rearrangement joins TRBV27 to TRBJ1-1, with D possibly matching TRBD1 (5 bases). This CDR3 spans 14 amino acids. V dropped 4 bases and J dropped 0 bases, with 9 bases sitting between them. CDR1 MNHEY and CDR2 SMNVEV come from the germline V gene (reference sequence). The CDR3 DNA is TGTGCCAGCAGTTGGCAGGGTCTGAACACTGAAGCTTTCTTT. It translates to CASSWQGLNTEAFF.

The J gene is TRBJ1-4, the V gene TRBV20-1; D not resolved. V was trimmed by 3 bases and J by 2 bases, leaving 10 bases between them. Per germline, CDR1 DFQATT and CDR2 SNEGSKA (reference sequence). The CDR3 has 14 amino acids. CDR3 DNA: TGCAGTGCTAGGTCGGCTGGGACTAATGAAAAACTGTTTTTT. Translating gives CSARSAGTNEKLFF.

This clonotype has a handful of counts. This chain joins TRBV20-1 and TRBJ2-7; D is possibly TRBD2 (6 bases). Germline CDR1 DFQATT, CDR2 SNEGSKA (reference sequence). V was shortened by 6 bases and J by 4 bases, with 16 bases between the two germline ends. This CDR3 is built from 13 residues. The CDR3 spells CSAILPGRYEQYF. Here the CDR3 DNA reads TGCAGTGCCATCTTACCAGGGAGGTACGAGCAGTACTTC.

This chain joins TRBV28 and TRBJ2-5; no clear D gene. Trimming pared 6 bases from V and 2 bases from J, leaving 13 bases between. This CDR3 region has 14 residues. CDR1 and CDR2 (germline): MDHEN, SYDVKM. The CDR3 sequence is CASRTPRMQETQYF. CDR3 bases: TGTGCCAGCAGGACTCCGAGGATGCAAGAGACCCAGTACTTC.

The chain recombines TRBV6-1 with TRBJ2-5; D not certain. The V gene lost 9 bases and the J gene lost 5 bases, with 16 bases spanning the gap. The CDR3 runs 13 residues. In germline, CDR1 is MNHNS, CDR2 SASEGT. The CDR3 nucleotides read TGTGCCAGTTCCGGGCCGGTCGGGGAGACCCAGTACTTC. It specifies CASSGPVGETQYF.

This clonotype came up a few times. CDR3 DNA: TGTGCCAACTCCAACGGACTCAATCAGCCCCAGCATTTT. It yields the protein CANSNGLNQPQHF. The chain carries TRBV10-3 and TRBJ1-5; D call uncertain. Germline V lookup: CDR1 ENHRY, CDR2 SYGVKD. This CDR3 is built from 13 residues. V lost 10 bases and J 3 bases, leaving 13 bases between the germline ends.

The chain joins TRBV20-1 to TRBJ2-5; D is unresolved. V dropped 3 bases and J dropped 7 bases, with 15 bases sitting between them. Germline lookup yields CDR1 DFQATT and CDR2 SNEGSKA (reference sequence). The CDR3 has 13 amino acids. CDR3 sequence reads: CSASGSRLGTQYF. The CDR3 region has the DNA TGCAGTGCTAGCGGTAGCAGGTTAGGGACCCAGTACTTC.

V usage is TRBV4-2 and J usage is TRBJ2-2; 10 nucleotides align to TRBD1. CDR3 length equals 15 residues. J was trimmed by 3 bases and V by 8 bases; bases with no gene match: 6. Germline CDR1 is LGHNA and CDR2 is YNFKEQ. CDR3 DNA: TGTGCCAGCGGCTCCGGGACAGGGGACACCGGGGAGCTGTTTTTT. It specifies CASGSGTGDTGELFF.

The rearrangement joins TRBV29-1 to TRBJ1-1; TRBD1 agrees at 7 bases. Germline V lookup: CDR1 SQVTM, CDR2 ANQGSEA. The CDR3 sequence is 13 residues long. Unmatched junction bases numbered 11, after V lost 8 bases and J lost 5 bases. The CDR3 sequence is CSTEGQIGTEAFF. CDR3 in DNA: TGCAGCACAGAGGGACAGATTGGGACTGAAGCTTTCTTT. Full variable domain (outside the CDR3, taken from reference TRBV29-1 and TRBJ1-1): SAVISQKPSRDICQRGTSLTIQCQVDSQVTMMFWYRQQPGQSLTLIATANQGSEATYESGFVIDKFPISRPNLTFSTLTVSNMSPEDSSIYLCSTEGQIGTEAFFGQGTRLTVV.

This clonotype has just a few counts. The J gene is TRBJ2-5, the V gene TRBV6-2 or TRBV6-3; 14 bases align to TRBD2. The V and J ends lost 5 bases and 4 bases, in that order; junction bases with no gene match: 9. CDR3 size: 17 residues. The germline CDR1 and CDR2 sequences are MNHEY and SVGEGT. The CDR3 sequence: CASSLSTSGRARETQYF. CDR3 DNA: TGTGCCAGCAGTCTCTCGACTAGCGGGAGGGCCAGAGAGACCCAGTACTTC.

This clonotype was seen only a few times. The V gene is TRBV5-1, the J gene TRBJ1-1; D remains unclear. Germline loops: CDR1 SGHRS, CDR2 YFSETQ. V was shortened by 4 bases and J by 0 bases, with 13 bases between the two germline ends. The CDR3 loop spans 15 amino acids. The CDR3: CASSGIVGMNTEAFF. In nucleotides, the CDR3 is TGCGCCAGCAGCGGGATAGTAGGGATGAACACTGAAGCTTTCTTT.

This clonotype has a handful of counts. This chain uses TRBV4-2 with TRBJ1-1, with 10 bases aligning to TRBD1. Germline CDR1 and CDR2: LGHNA and YNFKEQ. J was trimmed by 1 base and V by 1 base; bases with no gene match: 3. The CDR3 spans 16 residues. CDR3 sequence: CASSQARDRGNTEAFF. DNA of the CDR3: TGTGCCAGCAGCCAAGCCCGGGACAGGGGGAACACTGAAGCTTTCTTT.